The source of this TCR beta chain is a study of blood T cell repertoires in COVID-19. Study information: The United States, Italy and Spain were the sources of the acute and convalescent COVID-19 samples. From T cells, B-cell-depleted T cells, or PBMCs came the material, which was cDNA or gDNA.

Clones were read by immunoSEQ multiplex PCR, and TCRdb kept only the in-frame ones, dropping some. The sample records around 260,000 clones, 80% to 95% being singletons. The study assigned cohorts using participant-reported clinical history. For recovered donors of Cohort 3, there were two negative PCRs, clearance, or symptom resolution. Sequencing used PBMCs or T cells enriched from blood (not recorded which). The clonotype comes from a woman aged 25 to 39 who had recovered from COVID-19.

Here the CDR3 DNA reads TGTGCCAGTACAGCCGAATATCAGCCCCAGCATTTT. It encodes CASTAEYQPQHF. The genes are TRBV28 and TRBJ1-5, with D unclear. Trimming left V 9 bases short and J 5 bases short, with 11 bases between. Germline V gives CDR1 MDHEN, CDR2 SYDVKM. The CDR3 runs 12 residues.